This record covers a single T cell receptor (beta chain). What it recognizes is unknown. Treatment of patients with chemo-refractory metastatic non-small-cell lung cancer consisted of focal radiation plus CTLA-4 blockade with ipilimumab. The method was immunoSEQ multiplex PCR; TCRdb's version includes in-frame clones alone and lacks a portion of them. The sample consists of tens of thousands of clones, roughly 70% of them appearing once. This CDR3 comprises 15 residues. Germline V lookup: CDR1 SGDLS, CDR2 YYNGEE. V was cut by 4 bases and J by 0 bases, with 12 bases left in between. This entry is derived from a study of radiotherapy plus CTLA-4 blockade in lung cancer. Whole-study context: 15% to 20% of patients responded objectively, and roughly 31% achieved disease control.

Study-level results: According to reports, early shifts in blood T cell clones, alongside interferon-beta, forecast response most accurately.

The sequenced sample was peripheral blood, obtained from a patient treated with radiotherapy plus ipilimumab. The gene calls are TRBV9 and TRBJ2-3; no firm D call. The sequence came from a human donor with non-small cell lung cancer whose response to radiotherapy plus ipilimumab could not be evaluated. CDR3 DNA: TGTGCCAGCAGCCTGACAACCACTAGCACAGATACGCAGTATTTT. This codes for CASSLTTTSTDTQYF.